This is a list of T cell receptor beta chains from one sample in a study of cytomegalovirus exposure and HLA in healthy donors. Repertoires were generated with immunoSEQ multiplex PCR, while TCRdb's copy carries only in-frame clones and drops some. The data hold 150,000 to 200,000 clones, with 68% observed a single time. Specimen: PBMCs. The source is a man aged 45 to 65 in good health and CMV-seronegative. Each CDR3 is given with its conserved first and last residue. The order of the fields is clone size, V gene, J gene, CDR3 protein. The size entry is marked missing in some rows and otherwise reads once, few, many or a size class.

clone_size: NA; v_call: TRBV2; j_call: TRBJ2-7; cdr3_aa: CASTGQGYNEQYF
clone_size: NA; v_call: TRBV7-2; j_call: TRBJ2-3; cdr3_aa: CASSPLALSTDTQYF
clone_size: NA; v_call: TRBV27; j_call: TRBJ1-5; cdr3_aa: CASSRGQGDSNQPQHF
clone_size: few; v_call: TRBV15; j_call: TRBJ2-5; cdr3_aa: CATKAGQLQETQYF
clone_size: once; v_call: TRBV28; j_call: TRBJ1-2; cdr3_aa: CASSSPRDSRSYGYTF
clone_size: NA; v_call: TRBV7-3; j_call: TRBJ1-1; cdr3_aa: CASSSQGADTEAFF
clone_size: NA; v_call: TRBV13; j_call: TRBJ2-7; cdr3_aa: CASSFRGTYEQYF
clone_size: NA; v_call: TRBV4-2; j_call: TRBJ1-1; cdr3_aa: CASSQDIGTEAFF
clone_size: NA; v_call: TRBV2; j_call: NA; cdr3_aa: CASSAAGGRNEQYF
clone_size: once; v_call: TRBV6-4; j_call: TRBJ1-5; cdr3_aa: CASSAGRGPPNSTPNQPQHF
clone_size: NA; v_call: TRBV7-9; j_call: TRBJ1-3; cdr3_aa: CASSAGGGGNTIYF
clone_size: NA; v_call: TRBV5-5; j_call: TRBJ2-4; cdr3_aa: CASSWGGGVNIQYF
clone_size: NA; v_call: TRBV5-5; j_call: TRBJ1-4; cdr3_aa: CASSSGQVNEKLFF
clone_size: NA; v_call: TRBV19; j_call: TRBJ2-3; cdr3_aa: CASSTQMAGGTDTQYF
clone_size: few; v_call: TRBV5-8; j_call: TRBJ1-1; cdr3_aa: CASSARQVMNTEAFF
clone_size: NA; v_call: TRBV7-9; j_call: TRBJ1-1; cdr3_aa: CASSFSNMIEAFF
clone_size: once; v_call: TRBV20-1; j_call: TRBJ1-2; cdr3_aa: CSASWGDGYTF
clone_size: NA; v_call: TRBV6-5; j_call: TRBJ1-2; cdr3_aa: CASLDGVGGYTF